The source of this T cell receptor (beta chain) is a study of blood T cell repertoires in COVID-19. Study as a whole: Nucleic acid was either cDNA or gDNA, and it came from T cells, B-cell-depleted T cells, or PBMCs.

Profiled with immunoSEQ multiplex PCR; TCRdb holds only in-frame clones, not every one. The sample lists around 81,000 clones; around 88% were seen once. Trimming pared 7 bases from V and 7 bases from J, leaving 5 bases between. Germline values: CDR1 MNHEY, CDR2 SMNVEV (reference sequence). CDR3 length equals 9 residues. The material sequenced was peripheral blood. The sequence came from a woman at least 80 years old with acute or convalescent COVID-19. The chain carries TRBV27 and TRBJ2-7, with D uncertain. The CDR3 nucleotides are TGTGCCAGCATAGTAGAGCAGTACTTC. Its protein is CASIVEQYF.